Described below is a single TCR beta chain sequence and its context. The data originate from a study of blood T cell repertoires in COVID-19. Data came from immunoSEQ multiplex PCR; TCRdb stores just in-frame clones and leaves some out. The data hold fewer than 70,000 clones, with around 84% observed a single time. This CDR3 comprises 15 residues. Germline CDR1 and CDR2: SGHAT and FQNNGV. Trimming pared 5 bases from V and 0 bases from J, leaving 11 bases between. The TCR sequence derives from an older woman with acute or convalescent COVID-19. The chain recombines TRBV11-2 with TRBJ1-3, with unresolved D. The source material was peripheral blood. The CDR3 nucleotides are TGTGCCAGCAGCACCCTCGGGTACTCTGGAAACACCATATATTTT. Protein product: CASSTLGYSGNTIYF.